Below are 27 T cell receptor beta chains sequenced from a single sample in a study of Tregs in tolerant kidney transplant recipients. TCRdb keeps only in-frame clones here, not all; method: immunoSEQ multiplex PCR. The sample's table shows 10,000 or so clones. The nonmyeloablative bone marrow transplants came from related graft donors, with transient mixed chimerism. This specimen consisted of CD8+ T cells from blood (PBMCs), obtained 24 months after the transplant. These TCRs come from a human patient who received a combined kidney and bone marrow transplant. Some T cells may originate from the graft donor.

Comment on this clone: Read coverage stops 3 residues before the CDR3 terminus; the germline J gene supplies the remainder. The chain combines TRBV5-1 with TRBJ2-1, with 9 bases aligning to TRBD1. J gave up 9 bases and V 0 bases, and 16 bases lay outside the gene matches. The CDR3 is 18 residues long. CDR1 SGHRS and CDR2 YFSETQ come from the germline V gene. The CDR3 loop reads CASSLAPPRTGENGEQFF. The part of the CDR3 DNA that was read is TGCGCCAGCAGCTTGGCCCCGCCTAGGACAGGGGAGAATGGTGAG.

In regard to this clone: The read terminates 3 residues ahead of where the CDR3 ends, so the germline J gene completes it. The V gene is TRBV2, the J gene TRBJ2-1, with 9 bases that match TRBD1. Germline V gene sequence: CDR1 SNHLY, CDR2 FYNNEI. The CDR3 runs to 14 residues. V dropped 7 bases and J dropped 8; count of bases not matched to a gene: 9. The part of the CDR3 DNA that was read is TGTGCCAGCATTATGAGGACAGGGGTCGATGAG. Residues: CASIMRTGVDE. The entire CDR3 sequence reads CASIMRTGVDEQFF. The full variable domain, in which reference TRBV2 and TRBJ2-1 provide the parts outside the CDR3, is EPEVTQTPSHQVTQMGQEVILRCVPISNHLYFYWYRQILGQKVEFLVSFYNNEISEKSEIFDDQFSVERPDGSNFTLKIRSTKLEDSAMYFCASIMRTGVDEQFFGPGTRLTVL.

Worth noting for this clone: The read ends 3 residues early relative to the CDR3; the germline J gene fills the gap. The chain couples TRBV20-1 to TRBJ2-7, with 7 bases aligning to TRBD1. From germline, CDR1 is DFQATT and CDR2 SNEGSKA (reference sequence). The CDR3 covers 14 residues. The trim removed 2 bases at V and 2 bases at J, leaving 6 bases unmatched. CDR3 protein: CSARIPGQTYEQYF. The sequenced CDR3 bases are TGCAGTGCTAGAATTCCGGGACAGACCTACGAG.

Remarks on this clone: The read ends 3 residues shy of where the CDR3 ends; the end is completed using the germline J gene. V and J are TRBV20-1 and TRBJ1-6; TRBD1 matches at 10 bases. V lost 0 bases, J lost 0 bases, and 11 bases stayed unmatched. The germline V gene encodes CDR1 DFQATT and CDR2 SNEGSKA (reference sequence). The CDR3 has 20 amino acids. This CDR3 is CSARDSLGTGASSYNSPLHF. The CDR3 DNA, read in part, is TGCAGTGCTAGAGATAGCCTAGGGACAGGGGCGAGCTCCTATAATTCACCC.

A word on this clone: The CDR3 end is not reached by the read, which stops 3 residues before it; the germline J gene fills it in. The rearrangement links TRBV29-1 to TRBJ2-1; no firm D call. The CDR3 covers 10 residues. V dropped 7 bases and J dropped 7 bases, with 8 bases sitting between them. Germline loops: CDR1 SQVTM, CDR2 ANQGSEA. CDR3 in amino acids: CSALRNEQFF. The sequenced CDR3 bases are TGCAGCGCTCTGAGGAATGAG.

As for this clone: Read sequence stops 3 residues before the CDR3 end, and the germline J gene provides the missing end. V gene TRBV12-3 or TRBV12-4 combines with J gene TRBJ1-5; 8 positions agree with TRBD1. Unmatched junction bases numbered 6, after V lost 6 bases and J lost 5 bases. This CDR3 region has 14 residues. CDR3 residues: CASRHPGQDQPQHF. The sequenced CDR3 bases are TGTGCCAGCAGACACCCGGGACAGGATCAGCCC.

About this clone: The read terminates 3 residues before the CDR3 end, so the remaining end is supplied by the germline J gene. The V and J genes are TRBV19 and TRBJ2-7; 8 positions agree with TRBD1. This CDR3 has 16 residues. Trimming at V came to 3 bases and at J to 2 bases, leaving 9 bases not matched to a gene. In germline, CDR1 is LNHDA, CDR2 SQIVND (reference sequence). Partial CDR3 DNA: TGTGCCAGTAGTATCTTCTCCGGGGACAGGCCCTACGAG. Protein product: CASSIFSGDRPYE. The entire CDR3 is CASSIFSGDRPYEQYF.

Concerning this clone: Read sequence stops 3 residues before the CDR3 end, and the germline J gene provides the missing end. Other DNA sequences in this specimen translate into the identical CDR3. V is TRBV19 and J is TRBJ2-7; a possible D gene is TRBD1 (5 bases). The germline gives CDR1 LNHDA, CDR2 SQIVND (reference sequence). This CDR3 is built from 13 residues. Trimming took 6 bases from V and 0 from J, leaving 9 bases between them. CDR3 region: CASSETVSYEQYF. The DNA read from the CDR3 is TGTGCCAGTAGCGAGACAGTCTCCTACGAG.

With regard to this clone: The CDR3 end falls 3 residues outside the read, so it is completed with the germline J gene. This chain links TRBV6-2 or TRBV6-3 with TRBJ2-1; 8 nucleotides match TRBD2. This CDR3 is 15 amino acids long. The germline V gene encodes CDR1 MNHEY and CDR2 SVGEGT. Losses at the gene ends were 6 bases for V and 6 bases for J; bases not matched to a gene: 10. The chain's CDR3 is CASSLSGNPGNEQFF. CDR3 bases read: TGTGCCAGCAGCCTTAGCGGGAATCCGGGCAATGAG.

With regard to this clone: The sequence runs out 3 residues before the end of the CDR3; the remainder is reconstructed from the germline J gene. The chain carries TRBV5-1 and TRBJ1-4; 9 bases align to TRBD1. Germline-derived CDR1 and CDR2 are SGHRS and YFSETQ. CDR3 size: 20 residues. The ends lost 4 bases at V and 0 bases at J; junction bases unmatched: 16. CDR3 sequence reads: CASSRSSTGGLKSTNEKLFF. CDR3 DNA, as far as it was read: TGCGCCAGCAGCCGCTCATCCACAGGGGGCCTAAAATCAACTAATGAAAAA.

Regarding this clone: Read data end 3 residues before the CDR3 end; the end is taken from the germline J gene. This sequence joins TRBV19 and TRBJ2-1; 9 bases are shared with TRBD2. This CDR3 comprises 15 residues. The V and J ends lost 4 bases and 8 bases, in that order; junction bases with no gene match: 9. The germline V gene encodes CDR1 LNHDA and CDR2 SQIVND (reference sequence). The CDR3 reads CASSKLAGVWYEQFF. The CDR3 bases that were read are TGTGCCAGTAGTAAGTTAGCGGGAGTTTGGTATGAG. Supplemented by reference TRBV19 and TRBJ2-1, the full variable domain reads DGGITQSPKYLFRKEGQNVTLSCEQNLNHDAMYWYRQDPGQGLRLIYYSQIVNDFQKGDIAEGYSVSREKKESFPLTVTSAQKNPTAFYLCASSKLAGVWYEQFFGPGTRLTVL.

With respect to this clone: With the read ending 3 residues before the CDR3 end, the germline J gene is used to fill in that end. The chain links TRBV7-9 to TRBJ2-7, with 7 positions matching TRBD1. V lost 7 bases, J lost 2 bases, and 5 bases stayed unmatched. CDR1 is SEHNR, CDR2 FQNEAQ, per germline (reference sequence). This CDR3 contains 13 residues. The sequenced CDR3 bases are TGTGCCAGCACCAAGACAGGGACCTACGAG. It encodes CASTKTGTYE. The complete CDR3 reads CASTKTGTYEQYF.

Of note for this clone: The sequence runs out 3 residues before the end of the CDR3; the remainder is reconstructed from the germline J gene. The chain has TRBV20-1 and TRBJ2-2; 13 nucleotides match TRBD2. After removal of 1 base from V and 4 bases from J, the junction contained 12 bases not matched to a gene. This CDR3 is built from 19 residues. Looked up from germline, CDR1 is DFQATT and CDR2 is SNEGSKA (reference sequence). The CDR3 sequence: CSARAWGLAGPEGTGELFF. The CDR3 bases that were read are TGCAGTGCTAGAGCATGGGGACTAGCGGGACCCGAAGGCACCGGGGAG.

As concerns this clone: The read terminates 3 residues ahead of where the CDR3 ends, so the germline J gene completes it. The chain combines TRBV7-8 with TRBJ2-5, with a possible D match to TRBD1 (5 bases). The CDR3 spans 14 residues. The V gene lost 5 bases and the J gene lost 5 bases, with 15 bases spanning the gap. Germline V CDR1 and CDR2: SGHVS, FQNEAQ. Partial CDR3 DNA: TGTGCCAGCAGCCCTCAGGGCATTCTCGAGACC. This translates into CASSPQGILET. The complete CDR3 protein is CASSPQGILETQYF.

On this clone: The missing CDR3 end, 3 residues past where the read stops, is filled in from the germline J gene. The chain carries TRBV7-3 and TRBJ2-3; 7 positions agree with TRBD2. V lost 4 bases and J lost 3; bases outside the gene matches: 7. The V gene's germline CDR1 is SGHTA and CDR2 FQGTGA. The CDR3 spans 15 residues. Here the CDR3 reads CASSSGGFRTDTQYF. The covered CDR3 bases are TGTGCCAGCAGCTCCGGGGGGTTTCGGACAGATACG.

In the case of this clone: The read halts 3 residues ahead of the CDR3 end, with the missing end drawn from the germline J gene. This chain joins TRBV7-6 and TRBJ2-1, with D uncertain. Per germline, CDR1 SGHVS and CDR2 FNYEAQ. Trimming removed 2 bases from V and 9 bases from J, with 8 bases in between. The CDR3 runs 12 residues. CDR3: CASSLSTVEQFF. The CDR3 DNA, read in part, is TGTGCCAGCAGCTTATCTACAGTTGAG. Based on the CDR3 plus reference TRBV7-6 and TRBJ2-1, the full variable domain is GAGVSQSPRYKVTKRGQDVALRCDPISGHVSLYWYRQALGQGPEFLTYFNYEAQQDKSGLPNDRFSAERPEGSISTLTIQRTEQRDSAMYRCASSLSTVEQFFGPGTRLTVL.

Regarding this clone: The CDR3 extends 3 residues past the end of the read, so its final part is completed from the germline J gene. This chain joins TRBV2 and TRBJ2-1, with 13 bases aligning to TRBD2. Germline assignment: CDR1 SNHLY and CDR2 FYNNEI. Germline trimming cut 8 bases from V and 5 bases from J; bases unmatched to any gene: 3. This CDR3 spans 14 amino acids. The CDR3: CASRLAGGDNEQFF. The CDR3 bases that were read are TGTGCCAGCCGACTAGCGGGAGGCGACAATGAG.

In regard to this clone: Its ends do not fully match the called genes, so a read error is possible. The read ends 3 residues shy of where the CDR3 ends; the end is completed using the germline J gene. This sequence joins TRBV7-7 and TRBJ2-5; 8 bases are a match to TRBD1. CDR1 is SSHAT and CDR2 is FNYEAQ in the germline V gene (reference sequence). This CDR3 is 16 amino acids long. The sequenced CDR3 bases are TGTGCTAGCAGCTTAGGACAGGGTACGTCTACAGAGACC. It codes for CASSLGQGTSTET. The whole CDR3 region reads CASSLGQGTSTETQYF.

Regarding this clone: Read data end 3 residues before the CDR3 end; the end is taken from the germline J gene. This sequence joins TRBV5-6 and TRBJ2-3, with 7 bases fitting TRBD1. The CDR3 totals 15 residues. CDR1 is SGHDT and CDR2 is YYEEEE in the germline V gene. V shed 0 bases and J 5 bases; nucleotides not matched to a gene: 6. The CDR3 sequence is CASSLARAGGDTQYF. The sequenced CDR3 bases are TGTGCCAGCAGCTTGGCCAGGGCAGGGGGAGATACG.

In the case of this clone: The read terminates 3 residues before the CDR3 end, so the remaining end is supplied by the germline J gene. J is TRBJ2-7 and V is TRBV29-1; D is unresolved. The CDR3 runs to 13 residues. CDR1 and CDR2 from the germline V gene are SQVTM and ANQGSEA. V lost 4 bases and J lost 0, with 10 bases in between. CDR3 sequence: CSVVGPSSYEQYF. The part of the CDR3 DNA that was read is TGCAGCGTTGTGGGTCCTAGCTCCTACGAG.

Comment on this clone: The read ends 3 residues shy of where the CDR3 ends; the end is completed using the germline J gene. The V gene is TRBV19, the J gene TRBJ1-2; TRBD1 matches at 8 bases. Trimming removed 7 bases from V and 4 bases from J; junction bases left unmatched: 5. The CDR3 consists of 13 residues. Germline-derived CDR1 and CDR2 are LNHDA and SQIVND (reference sequence). The sequenced CDR3 bases are TGTGCCAGTACAACAGGGGGACTCTATGGC. Amino acids: CASTTGGLYG. The entire CDR3 sequence reads CASTTGGLYGYTF.

Details on this clone: The read ends 3 residues before the CDR3 terminus; that terminus is restored from the germline J gene. The gene calls are TRBV20-1 and TRBJ2-3; 7 nucleotides match TRBD2. With 3 bases clipped from V and 2 bases from J, the junction kept 2 bases outside the gene matches. From germline, CDR1 is DFQATT and CDR2 SNEGSKA (reference sequence). The CDR3 is 13 residues long. Here the CDR3 reads CSARGDYTDTQYF. The CDR3 DNA, read in part, is TGCAGTGCTAGGGGGGACTACACAGATACG.

Concerning this clone itself: The read halts 3 residues ahead of the CDR3 end, with the missing end drawn from the germline J gene. V and J are TRBV30 and TRBJ1-5; the match to TRBD1 covers 10 bases. This CDR3 comprises 15 residues. V was pared by 2 bases and J by 8 bases, with 9 bases of the junction left unmatched. CDR1 and CDR2 from the germline V gene are GTSNPN and SVGIG (reference sequence). CDR3 sequence: CAWSRTGGVFEPQHF. The sequenced CDR3 bases are TGTGCCTGGAGTAGGACAGGGGGTGTGTTTGAGCCC.

Note on this clone: The CDR3 end falls 3 residues outside the read, so it is completed with the germline J gene. The chain joins TRBV7-9 to TRBJ2-7; D gene uncertain. This CDR3 is built from 14 residues. V lost 5 bases to trimming and J lost 2 bases, with 13 bases between them. Germline V gene sequence: CDR1 SEHNR, CDR2 FQNEAQ (reference sequence). CDR3 bases read: TGTGCCAGCAGCCCCCAATCCCCAACCTACGAG. This gives the protein CASSPQSPTYE. The entire CDR3 protein reads CASSPQSPTYEQYF.

As to this clone: The read stops 3 residues short of the end of the CDR3; the missing end is completed from the germline J gene. The V gene is TRBV4-1, the J gene TRBJ2-3; 10 bases match TRBD2. Unmatched junction bases numbered 4, after V lost 4 bases and J lost 0 bases. CDR3 length equals 16 residues. Germline lookup yields CDR1 MGHRA and CDR2 YSYEKL. CDR3 sequence: CASSPRLAGSTDTQYF. CDR3 DNA (partial): TGCGCCAGCAGCCCCCGACTAGCGGGCAGCACAGATACG.

With respect to this clone: The read ends 3 residues shy of where the CDR3 ends; the end is completed using the germline J gene. The chain recombines TRBV19 with TRBJ1-5; D not resolved. The germline V gene encodes CDR1 LNHDA and CDR2 SQIVND (reference sequence). The CDR3 extends over 14 amino acids. Trimming removed 5 bases at V and 6 bases at J, with 14 bases between. CDR3 DNA, as far as it was read: TGTGCCAGTAGTTCAGGTAACTCACGTCAGCCC. Translating it yields CASSSGNSRQP. From start to end, the CDR3 is CASSSGNSRQPQHF.

In the case of this clone: The DNA ends 3 residues before the CDR3 does, and the rest of the CDR3 is filled in from the germline J gene. The chain joins TRBV6-2 or TRBV6-3 to TRBJ2-7; TRBD1 might be the D (6 bases). V gave up 5 bases and J gave up 3 bases, with 11 bases separating them. The CDR3 is 13 amino acids. Germline V lookup: CDR1 MNHEY, CDR2 SVGEGT. The CDR3 bases that were read are TGTGCCAGCAGTCTGGGGACACACTACGAG. Its translation: CASSLGTHYE. The full CDR3 reads CASSLGTHYEQYF.